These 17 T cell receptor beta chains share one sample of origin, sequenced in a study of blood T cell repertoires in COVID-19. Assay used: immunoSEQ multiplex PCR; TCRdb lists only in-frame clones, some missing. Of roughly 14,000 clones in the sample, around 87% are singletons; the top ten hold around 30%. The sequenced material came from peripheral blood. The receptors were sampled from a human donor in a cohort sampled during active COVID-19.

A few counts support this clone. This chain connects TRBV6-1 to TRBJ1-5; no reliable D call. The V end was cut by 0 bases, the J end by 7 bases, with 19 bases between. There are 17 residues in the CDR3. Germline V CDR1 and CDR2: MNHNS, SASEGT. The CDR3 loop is CASSEAQWRGSGQPQHF. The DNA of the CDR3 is TGTGCCAGCAGTGAAGCGCAATGGCGAGGCTCTGGACAGCCCCAGCATTTT.

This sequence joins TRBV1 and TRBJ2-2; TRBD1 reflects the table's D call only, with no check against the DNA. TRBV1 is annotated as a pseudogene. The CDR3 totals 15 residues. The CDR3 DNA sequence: TGCACCAGCAGAGACCGGACAGGGGACACCGGGGAGCTGTTTTTT. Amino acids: CTSRDRTGDTGELFF.

For the CDR3, the DNA is TGTGCCAGCAGCGAGGGGGGGACAGGGAATGAAGCTTTCTTT. This gives the protein CASSEGGTGNEAFF. This rearrangement joins TRBV9 to TRBJ1-1; 9 bases are shared with TRBD1. Losses at the gene ends were 3 bases for V and 7 bases for J; bases not matched to a gene: 7. Germline V gene sequence: CDR1 SGDLS, CDR2 YYNGEE. The CDR3 totals 14 residues.

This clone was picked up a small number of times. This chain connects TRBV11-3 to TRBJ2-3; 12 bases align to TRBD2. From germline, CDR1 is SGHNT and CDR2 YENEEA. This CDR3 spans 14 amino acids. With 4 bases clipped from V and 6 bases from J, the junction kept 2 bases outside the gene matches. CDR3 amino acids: CASSSSGRADTQYF. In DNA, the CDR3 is TGTGCCAGCAGCTCTAGCGGGAGGGCGGATACGCAGTATTTT.

The CDR3 protein is CASSQVFPAGTYEQYF. The CDR3 DNA sequence: TGCGCCAGCAGCCAAGTGTTTCCAGCGGGTACCTACGAGCAGTACTTC. The chain employs TRBV4-3 and TRBJ2-7, with D maybe TRBD2 (6 bases). V lost 1 base and J lost 2, with 15 bases in between. CDR1 is LGHNA, CDR2 YSLEER, per germline. The CDR3 totals 16 residues.

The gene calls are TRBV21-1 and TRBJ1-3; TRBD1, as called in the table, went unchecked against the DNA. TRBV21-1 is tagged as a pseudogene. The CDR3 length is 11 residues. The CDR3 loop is CASSKRWDSYF. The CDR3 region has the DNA TGTGCCAGCAGCAAAAGGTGGGACAGCTATTTT.

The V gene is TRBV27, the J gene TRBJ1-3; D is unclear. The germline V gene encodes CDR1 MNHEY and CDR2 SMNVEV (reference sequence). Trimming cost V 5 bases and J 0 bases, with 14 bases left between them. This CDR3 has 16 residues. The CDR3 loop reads CASSPPRRSSGNTIYF. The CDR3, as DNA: TGTGCCAGCAGTCCCCCCCGTAGGAGCTCTGGAAACACCATATATTTT.

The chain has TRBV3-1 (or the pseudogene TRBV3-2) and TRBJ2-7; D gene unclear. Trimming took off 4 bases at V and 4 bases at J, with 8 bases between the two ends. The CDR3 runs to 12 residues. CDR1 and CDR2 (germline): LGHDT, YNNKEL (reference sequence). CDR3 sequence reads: CASSLPNYEQYF. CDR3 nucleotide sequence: TGTGCCAGCAGCCTCCCCAATTACGAGCAGTACTTC.

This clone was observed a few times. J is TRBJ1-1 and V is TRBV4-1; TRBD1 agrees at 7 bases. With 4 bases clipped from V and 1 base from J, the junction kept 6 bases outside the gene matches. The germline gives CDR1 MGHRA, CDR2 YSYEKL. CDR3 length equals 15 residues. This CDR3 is CASSLRQGSNTEAFF. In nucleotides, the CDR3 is TGCGCCAGCAGCCTCCGACAGGGATCGAACACTGAAGCTTTCTTT.

In nucleotides, the CDR3 is TGTGCCAGCAGCACGATAGACAGGGTTGGAGAAAAACTGTTTTTT. This translates into CASSTIDRVGEKLFF. This chain connects TRBV7-9 to TRBJ1-4, with 7 nucleotides matching TRBD1. This CDR3 is built from 15 residues. The germline gives CDR1 SEHNR, CDR2 FQNEAQ (reference sequence). V was clipped by 5 bases and J by 8 bases; unmatched bases: 11.

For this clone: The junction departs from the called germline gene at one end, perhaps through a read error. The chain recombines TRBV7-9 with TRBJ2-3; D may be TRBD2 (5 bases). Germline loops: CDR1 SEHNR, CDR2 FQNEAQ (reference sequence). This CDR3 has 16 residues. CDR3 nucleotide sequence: TGTGCCAGCAGCCTTCCAACTAGTGTTCTCACAGATACGCGGTATTTT. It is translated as CASSLPTSVLTDTRYF. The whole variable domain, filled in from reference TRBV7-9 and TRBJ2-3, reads DTGVSQNPRHKITKRGQNVTFRCDPISEHNRLYWYRQTLGQGPEFLTYFQNEAQLEKSRLLSDRFSAERPKGSFSTLEIQRTEQGDSAMYLCASSLPTSVLTDTRYFGPGTRLTVL.

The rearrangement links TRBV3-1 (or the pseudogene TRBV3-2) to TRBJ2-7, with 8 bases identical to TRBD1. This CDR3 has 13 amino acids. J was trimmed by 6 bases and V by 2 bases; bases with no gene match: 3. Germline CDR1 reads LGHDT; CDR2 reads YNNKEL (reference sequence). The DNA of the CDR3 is TGTGCCAGCAGCCAACAGGGGGCGGGCGAGCAGTACTTC. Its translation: CASSQQGAGEQYF.

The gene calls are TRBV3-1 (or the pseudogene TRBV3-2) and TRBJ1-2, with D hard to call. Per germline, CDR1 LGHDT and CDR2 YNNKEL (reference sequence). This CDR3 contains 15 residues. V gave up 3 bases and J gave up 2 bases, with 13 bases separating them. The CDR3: CASSQYRPGNYGYTF. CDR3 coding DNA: TGTGCCAGCAGCCAGTATCGTCCGGGGAACTATGGCTACACCTTC.

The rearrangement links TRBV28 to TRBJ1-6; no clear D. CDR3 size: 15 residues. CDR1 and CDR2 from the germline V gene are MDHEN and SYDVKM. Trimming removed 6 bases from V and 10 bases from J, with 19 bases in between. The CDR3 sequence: CASRTEGSVWSPLHF. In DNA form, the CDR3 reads TGTGCCAGCAGGACCGAAGGGAGTGTATGGTCACCCCTCCACTTT.

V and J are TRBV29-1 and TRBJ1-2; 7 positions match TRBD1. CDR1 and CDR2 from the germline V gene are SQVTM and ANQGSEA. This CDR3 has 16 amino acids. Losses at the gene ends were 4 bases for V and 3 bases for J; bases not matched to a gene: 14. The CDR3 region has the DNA TGCAGCGTTGCCCTCGGTGGGACAGTAGGGGACTATGGCTACACCTTC. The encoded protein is CSVALGGTVGDYGYTF.

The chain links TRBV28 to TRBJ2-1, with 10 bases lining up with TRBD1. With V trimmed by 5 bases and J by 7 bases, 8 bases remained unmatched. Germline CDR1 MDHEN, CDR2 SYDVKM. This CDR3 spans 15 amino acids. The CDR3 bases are TGTGCCAGCAGTGAGACAGGGGGCGCGTCGAATGAGCAGTTCTTC. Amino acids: CASSETGGASNEQFF.

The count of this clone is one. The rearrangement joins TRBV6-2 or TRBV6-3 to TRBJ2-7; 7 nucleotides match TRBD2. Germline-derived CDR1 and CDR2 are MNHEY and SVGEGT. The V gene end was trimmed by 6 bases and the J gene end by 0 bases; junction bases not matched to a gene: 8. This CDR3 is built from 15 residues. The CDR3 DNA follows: TGTGCCAGCAGCCAAAGCGGGACCTACTCCTACGAGCAGTACTTC. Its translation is CASSQSGTYSYEQYF.